The rows below give T cell receptor beta chains drawn from one sample of a study of CD8 T cells in ankylosing spondylitis. TCRdb analysed the 5' RACE reads with MiXCR anew, one entry per CDR3 protein. The repertoire holds roughly 700,000 distinct CDR3 sequences, with 15% to 20% as singletons. What was sequenced was blood, either unsorted or a sorted T cell fraction (not recorded which). These TCRs come from a male donor with ankylosing spondylitis. The CDR3 runs from the conserved cysteine through the conserved F or W. D genes are given only for firm matches. Clone size is stated in some rows and not others, as once, few, many or a class when expanded.

D gene,clone size,J gene,V gene,CDR3 protein,CDR3 DNA
.,.,TRBJ2-1,TRBV24-1,CATSDFPRDNEQFF,TGTGCCACCAGTGATTTTCCCAGGGACAATGAGCAGTTCTTC
TRBD1,.,TRBJ2-5,TRBV12-5,CASGLQQGTQETQYF,TGTGCTAGTGGTTTACAACAGGGGACCCAAGAGACCCAGTACTTC
TRBD1,many,TRBJ1-1,TRBV12-3/TRBV12-4,CASSIGQGGTEAFF,TGTGCCAGCAGTATAGGACAGGGGGGCACTGAAGCTTTCTTT
.,many,TRBJ1-2,TRBV7-9,CASSLYGGYGYTF,TGTGCCAGCAGCCTATATGGGGGCTATGGCTACACCTTC
TRBD2,.,TRBJ2-7,TRBV7-9,CASSDRLAGVTGEQYF,TGTGCCAGCAGCGACCGACTAGCGGGAGTGACGGGAGAGCAGTACTTC
TRBD2,once,TRBJ2-3,TRBV7-8,CASSPSSGRAPGHTDTQYF,TGTGCCAGCAGCCCCAGTAGCGGGAGGGCCCCGGGGCACACAGATACGCAGTATTTT
.,.,TRBJ1-3,TRBV2,CASSSPGRSSGNTIYF,TGTGCCAGCAGTAGCCCGGGACGGTCCTCTGGAAACACCATATATTTT
.,.,TRBJ2-3,TRBV21-1,CASTSCRSPTDTQYF,TGTGCCAGCACCAGTTGTAGGTCCCCGACAGATACGCAGTATTTT
.,few,TRBJ2-3,TRBV5-1,CARLRTDTQYF,TGCGCCAGGCTCCGCACAGATACGCAGTATTTT
TRBD1,.,TRBJ2-1,TRBV5-4,CASTITGAEQFF,TGTGCCAGCACTATAACAGGGGCTGAGCAGTTCTTC
TRBD2,few,TRBJ2-1,TRBV4-1,CASSQGLANYNEQFF,TGCGCCAGCAGCCAAGGACTAGCCAATTACAATGAGCAGTTCTTC
TRBD1,once,TRBJ2-7,TRBV2,CASRHPFTGTAYEQYF,TGTGCCAGCAGACACCCCTTCACCGGGACAGCCTACGAGCAGTACTTC
TRBD2,few,TRBJ2-1,TRBV2,CASTVGGGYNEQFF,TGTGCCAGCACGGTGGGGGGGGGCTACAATGAGCAGTTCTTC
TRBD2,few,TRBJ2-1,TRBV7-6,CASSPRTSGFIYNEQFF,TGTGCCAGCAGCCCGCGGACTAGCGGGTTTATCTACAATGAGCAGTTCTTC
.,few,TRBJ2-2,TRBV20-1,CSARRDIGGPGELFF,TGCAGTGCTAGGCGGGACATCGGGGGTCCCGGGGAGCTGTTTTTT
.,few,TRBJ1-5,TRBV7-9,CASSLEEGNQPQHF,TGTGCCAGCAGCTTAGAGGAGGGCAATCAGCCCCAGCATTTT
.,.,TRBJ1-2,TRBV3-1,CASSQDDGNGYTF,TGTGCCAGCAGCCAAGATGATGGGAATGGCTACACCTTC
TRBD1,few,TRBJ2-7,TRBV29-1,CSGGTGAYEQYF,TGCAGCGGGGGGACAGGGGCCTACGAGCAGTACTTC
TRBD1,.,TRBJ2-3,TRBV10-3,CAISEGQGSSDTQYF,TGTGCCATCAGTGAGGGACAGGGATCGTCAGATACGCAGTATTTT
.,.,TRBJ1-5,TRBV5-4,CASSPWGVQPQHF,TGTGCCAGCAGCCCCTGGGGGGTACAGCCCCAGCATTTT
TRBD1,.,TRBJ1-1,TRBV29-1,CSVRTGQNTEAFF,TGCAGCGTTAGGACAGGGCAGAACACTGAAGCTTTCTTT
TRBD1,few,TRBJ2-7,TRBV3-1,CASSQGDREYF,TGTGCCAGCAGCCAAGGCGACAGGGAGTACTTC
TRBD2,many,TRBJ2-2,TRBV7-3,CASSLLSGDAGELFF,TGTGCCAGCAGCTTACTGAGCGGGGACGCCGGGGAGCTGTTTTTT
.,many,TRBJ2-4,TRBV7-2,CASSLEWVAIQYF,TGTGCCAGCAGCTTAGAGTGGGTTGCCATTCAGTACTTC
.,.,TRBJ2-1,TRBV27,CASSPLSARHVDEQFF,TGTGCCAGCAGTCCCCTGTCAGCGCGTCATGTCGATGAGCAGTTCTTC
.,.,TRBJ2-2,TRBV5-6,CASSSSGHSVAGELFF,TGTGCCAGCAGCTCGTCAGGACATTCAGTTGCCGGGGAGCTGTTTTTT
.,.,TRBJ2-7,TRBV30,CAWNQAGLWDEQYF,TGTGCCTGGAACCAGGCGGGGCTCTGGGACGAGCAGTACTTC
.,.,TRBJ2-2,TRBV5-1,CASSRGLITGELFF,TGCGCCAGCAGCAGGGGACTGATAACCGGGGAGCTGTTTTTT
TRBD2,.,TRBJ2-1,TRBV20-1,CSAPLAGLANEQFF,TGCAGTGCTCCACTAGCGGGACTAGCAAATGAGCAGTTCTTC
.,.,TRBJ2-2,TRBV6-1,CASSRPTGSVAGELFF,TGTGCCAGCAGCCGCCCGACGGGGTCAGTCGCCGGGGAGCTGTTTTTT
.,.,TRBJ2-7,TRBV29-1,CSVRTGRYEQYF,TGCAGCGTTCGGACCGGCCGCTACGAGCAGTACTTC
.,.,TRBJ1-4,TRBV10-1,CASSESTYEEKLFF,TGCGCCAGCAGTGAGTCGACATACGAGGAAAAACTGTTTTTT
.,.,TRBJ2-2,TRBV6-5,CASSYRGGPSSSSGELFF,TGTGCCAGCAGTTACCGTGGGGGGCCGAGCTCTTCCTCCGGGGAGCTGTTTTTT
TRBD1,few,TRBJ2-1,TRBV2,CASTRTGVHNEQFF,TGTGCCAGCACAAGGACAGGGGTCCACAATGAGCAGTTCTTC
.,.,TRBJ2-7,TRBV5-1,CASSGTTSGSYEQYF,TGCGCCAGCAGCGGAACTACCTCGGGCTCCTACGAGCAGTACTTC
TRBD2,few,TRBJ2-2,TRBV20-1,CSASGGTRGTGELFF,TGCAGTGCTTCCGGGGGGACTCGCGGCACCGGGGAGCTGTTTTTT
.,.,TRBJ1-3,TRBV5-6,CASSRGVAGNTIYF,TGTGCCAGCAGCCGGGGGGTGGCTGGAAACACCATATATTTT
.,.,TRBJ1-4,TRBV4-2,CASSQDYQGRESEKLFF,TGTGCCAGCAGCCAAGACTACCAGGGGCGAGAGAGTGAAAAACTGTTTTTT
.,.,TRBJ2-2,TRBV19,CASSRMPSLNTGELFF,TGTGCCAGTAGTAGAATGCCTAGCCTAAACACCGGGGAGCTGTTTTTT
TRBD1,.,TRBJ1-2,TRBV27,CASGTQGRGSIDGYTF,TGTGCCAGCGGAACACAGGGGCGGGGATCTATCGATGGCTACACCTTC
.,few,TRBJ2-2,TRBV10-3,CAISSNTGELFF,TGTGCCATTTCTTCCAACACCGGGGAGCTGTTTTTT
TRBD1,many,TRBJ2-3,TRBV12-3/TRBV12-4,CASSLDRVNTQYF,TGTGCCAGCAGTTTGGACAGGGTAAATACGCAGTATTTT
TRBD2,many,TRBJ2-1,TRBV9,CASSVALAGYNEQFF,TGTGCCAGCAGCGTAGCACTAGCGGGCTACAATGAGCAGTTCTTC
TRBD2,.,TRBJ2-1,TRBV7-2,CASSSPTGTSGYNEQFF,TGTGCCAGCAGCTCCCCCACCGGGACTAGCGGCTACAATGAGCAGTTCTTC
.,.,TRBJ1-2,TRBV20-1,CSARESENCGYTF,TGCAGTGCTAGAGAATCAGAAAACTGTGGCTACACCTTC
.,few,TRBJ2-7,TRBV18,CASSSNREQYF,TGTGCCAGCTCATCAAACCGGGAGCAGTACTTC
.,.,TRBJ2-3,TRBV6-5,CASSYSSGTDTQYF,TGTGCCAGCAGTTACTCGAGTGGCACAGATACGCAGTATTTT
.,.,TRBJ2-1,TRBV20-1,CSANMYEKHNEQFF,TGCAGTGCTAATATGTATGAAAAACACAATGAGCAGTTCTTC
.,.,TRBJ2-3,TRBV24-1,CATSEGGGHGNTDTQYF,TGTGCCACCAGTGAAGGTGGGGGGCACGGGAACACAGATACGCAGTATTTT